This is a list of T cell receptor beta chains from one sample in a study of blood T cells in healthy people across ages. TCRdb reprocessed the 5' RACE reads with MiXCR, giving one entry per CDR3 protein. The table lists around 750,000 distinct CDR3 sequences, roughly 50% of them singletons. Source material: blood. These receptor sequences come from a man older than 75 in good health. Both conserved end residues are part of each CDR3. The order of the fields is D gene, V gene, clone size, J gene, CDR3 DNA, CDR3 protein. D genes are given only for firm matches. Only part of the rows carry a size: once, few, many, or a class if the clone is expanded.

>TRBD1|TRBV29-1|.|TRBJ2-2
TGCAGCGTTCTAAGGGGGCAAAAGAGCGGGGAGCTGTTTTTT
CSVLRGQKSGELFF
>TRBD1|TRBV27|once|TRBJ2-7
TGTGCCAGCAGGGGAAAGGGACAGGGCGAAGACGAGCAGTACTTC
CASRGKGQGEDEQYF
>.|TRBV21-1|.|TRBJ2-1
TGTGCCAGCAGCTATCCGGGACGCCCGACTAGCGGGAGGGCTCCAACCTACAATGAGCAGTTCTTC
CASSYPGRPTSGRAPTYNEQFF
>TRBD1|TRBV7-9|.|TRBJ2-3
TGTGCCAGCAGCCGGGATGACAGGGGGAGCTCAGATACGCAGTATTTT
CASSRDDRGSSDTQYF
>.|TRBV9|few|TRBJ2-3
TGTGCCAGTACCAGGAGTAGCACAGATACGCAGTATTTT
CASTRSSTDTQYF
>TRBD2|TRBV28|.|TRBJ2-1
TGTGCCAGCAGCTCTCCTAGCGGGAGCGACAATGAGCAGTTCTTC
CASSSPSGSDNEQFF
>TRBD2|TRBV15|.|TRBJ2-1
TGTGCCACCAGCAGAAAAACTAGCGGGAGACCCCGTGAGCAGTTCTTC
CATSRKTSGRPREQFF
>.|TRBV2|many|TRBJ2-3
TGTGCCAGCAGTCGCACCAGCACAGATACGCAGTATTTT
CASSRTSTDTQYF
>.|TRBV13|.|TRBJ2-7
TGTGCCAGCAGCTCGACAGGGGTCCTTAGCGGGGCCTACAATGAGCAGTACTTC
CASSSTGVLSGAYNEQYF
>.|TRBV12-3/TRBV12-4|.|TRBJ1-4
TGTGCCAGCAGTCCAATGGCAACTAATGAAAAACTGTTTTTT
CASSPMATNEKLFF
>TRBD2|TRBV10-3|.|TRBJ2-1
TGTGCCATCAGTGAGTGGACTAGCGGGAGAGACGAGCAGTTCTTC
CAISEWTSGRDEQFF
>TRBD1|TRBV5-1|.|TRBJ2-5
TGCGCCAGCAGCTTGGAGGGACAGGGGGATGAGACCCAGTACTTC
CASSLEGQGDETQYF
>.|TRBV20-1|few|TRBJ2-3
TGCAGTGCTAGGGGGGGACATCCAACCCGGGATACGCAGTATTTT
CSARGGHPTRDTQYF
>TRBD2|TRBV6-1|.|TRBJ2-1
TGTGCCAGCGGGCGGGGGTACAATGAGCAGTTCTTC
CASGRGYNEQFF
>.|TRBV27|.|TRBJ2-1
TGTGCCAGCAGCTTGGGACTGTCTAACAATGAGCAGTTCTTC
CASSLGLSNNEQFF
>TRBD2|TRBV24-1|few|TRBJ2-1
TGTGCCACCAGTGATTTTACTAGCGGGGCCTACAATGAGCAGTTCTTC
CATSDFTSGAYNEQFF
>.|TRBV7-2|.|TRBJ1-5
TGTGCCAGCAGCTTATCCCCGGGACTTGCTGAGCCCCAGCATTTT
CASSLSPGLAEPQHF
>.|TRBV6-2/TRBV6-3|.|TRBJ2-7
TGTGCCAGCAACCAAGTCAGGGTGACCTACGAGCAGTACTTC
CASNQVRVTYEQYF
>.|TRBV6-6|.|TRBJ1-2
TGTGCCAGCAGTTACCCCCAATCTGCTGGCTACACCTTC
CASSYPQSAGYTF
>TRBD2|TRBV11-2|.|TRBJ2-7
TGTGCCAGCAGCATAGGGACTAGCGGGTTCTACGAGCAGTACTTC
CASSIGTSGFYEQYF
>.|TRBV20-1|.|TRBJ2-5
TGCAGTGCTAGTAGGCCCGCAGGGACCCAGTACTTC
CSASRPAGTQYF
>TRBD2|TRBV7-6|.|TRBJ2-7
TGTGCCAGCACTAGCGCTAGCGGGAGAGCGTGGTACAATGAGCAGTACTTC
CASTSASGRAWYNEQYF
>.|TRBV12-3/TRBV12-4|few|TRBJ1-4
TGTGCCAGCAGTTTTGGGACCTCTAATGAAAAACTGTTTTTT
CASSFGTSNEKLFF
>TRBD1|TRBV29-1|few|TRBJ1-5
TGCAGCGTGTGGACAGGGACGGGCAATCAGCCCCAGCATTTT
CSVWTGTGNQPQHF
>TRBD1|TRBV12-5|.|TRBJ1-6
TGTGCTAGTGGTTTGGGCACGGACAGGGGAGTTTATAATTCACCCCTCCACTTT
CASGLGTDRGVYNSPLHF
>TRBD1|TRBV20-1|.|TRBJ1-2
TGCAGTGCCGCGGAACGGGACAGGGGGGATTCCCGACGTGGCTACACCTTC
CSAAERDRGDSRRGYTF
>.|TRBV6-2/TRBV6-3|.|TRBJ2-3
TGTGCCAGCTGGACACCTAGCACAGATACGCAGTATTTT
CASWTPSTDTQYF
>.|TRBV29-1|.|TRBJ2-7
TGCAGCGTCGGAGGGGGCAGGGGGGGGAGGAATGAGCAGTACTTC
CSVGGGRGGRNEQYF
>.|TRBV27|.|TRBJ2-5
TGTGCCAGCAGTCCTGCTAGCAGACCGGTAGAGACCCAGTACTTC
CASSPASRPVETQYF
>.|TRBV11-2|.|TRBJ2-7
TGTGCCAGCTTCGGCCCCTTGGGTACCCACTACGAGCAGTACTTC
CASFGPLGTHYEQYF
>TRBD1|TRBV6-2/TRBV6-3|.|TRBJ1-5
TGTGCCAGCACCCTACAGGGGGCCCGGCAGCCCCAGCATTTT
CASTLQGARQPQHF
>.|TRBV7-2|few|TRBJ2-7
TGTGCCAGCAGCACAGGGACTCCCTACGAGCAGTACTTC
CASSTGTPYEQYF
>.|TRBV6-5|.|TRBJ1-1
TGTGCCAGCAGTTACGATTCTCTGAACACTGAAGCTTTCTTT
CASSYDSLNTEAFF
>.|TRBV7-2|few|TRBJ2-1
TGTGCCAGCAGCTTAGTAGGTGGGACAGAGCAGTTCTTC
CASSLVGGTEQFF
>.|TRBV18|.|TRBJ2-3
TGTGCCAGCTCACCCGGGGGTCGGGACGCGTATTTT
CASSPGGRDAYF
>.|TRBV12-3/TRBV12-4|.|TRBJ1-6
TGTGCCAGCAGTTTAATGAGCTCCTATAATTCACCCCTCCACTTT
CASSLMSSYNSPLHF
>TRBD2|TRBV20-1|.|TRBJ2-3
TGCAGTGCCCGCTCGGCTAGCGGACTCACAGATACGCAGTATTTT
CSARSASGLTDTQYF
>TRBD1|TRBV27|few|TRBJ1-2
TGTGCCAGCAGCACTTTTAGGGGGCGCGGCTATGGCTACACCTTC
CASSTFRGRGYGYTF
>.|TRBV29-1|.|TRBJ1-2
TGCAGCGTGGACCGGGGCGCGCCTGACGGCTACACCTTC
CSVDRGAPDGYTF
>.|TRBV27|few|TRBJ1-2
TGTGCCAGCAGTAGAGGGGTGAGGAGCTATGGCTACACCTTC
CASSRGVRSYGYTF
>TRBD1|TRBV7-6|few|TRBJ2-7
TGTGCCAGCACCTCTGGTGCAGGGGGCTACGAGCAGTACTTC
CASTSGAGGYEQYF
>.|TRBV7-2|few|TRBJ1-6
TGTGCCAGCAGCCCCCTTGGGGGCCCAACTGCTTCACCCCTCCACTTT
CASSPLGGPTASPLHF
>.|TRBV11-2|.|TRBJ1-2
TGTGCCAGCAGCTTAGGAAAGGGAAACTATGGCTACACCTTC
CASSLGKGNYGYTF
>TRBD1|TRBV20-1|few|TRBJ1-2
TGCAGTGCTGGGGACAGGGGCTTGAGAAACTATGGCTACACCTTC
CSAGDRGLRNYGYTF
>TRBD1|TRBV2|once|TRBJ2-7
TGTGCCAGCAGTGAATGGGGGACAGGTGGGTACGAGCAGTACTTC
CASSEWGTGGYEQYF
>.|TRBV20-1|.|TRBJ1-1
TGCAGTGCTAGAGACCCGAGGGCAGAGGGAGCTTTCTTT
CSARDPRAEGAFF
>.|TRBV27|.|TRBJ1-2
TGTGCCAGCAGCCCCCGGGGCCAGGGAAACTATGGCTACACCTTC
CASSPRGQGNYGYTF
>.|TRBV6-5|.|TRBJ2-7
TGTGCCAGCAGTTACTCTCCTATCCACGAGCAGTACTTC
CASSYSPIHEQYF
>TRBD1|TRBV10-3|.|TRBJ2-4
TGTGCCATCAGTGAGATCGACAGGGGGCAAAACATTCAGTACTTC
CAISEIDRGQNIQYF
>.|TRBV5-1|.|TRBJ2-6
TGCGCCAGCAGCTTGCCGAGGGCCCCCTCTGGGGCCAACGTCCTGACTTTC
CASSLPRAPSGANVLTF